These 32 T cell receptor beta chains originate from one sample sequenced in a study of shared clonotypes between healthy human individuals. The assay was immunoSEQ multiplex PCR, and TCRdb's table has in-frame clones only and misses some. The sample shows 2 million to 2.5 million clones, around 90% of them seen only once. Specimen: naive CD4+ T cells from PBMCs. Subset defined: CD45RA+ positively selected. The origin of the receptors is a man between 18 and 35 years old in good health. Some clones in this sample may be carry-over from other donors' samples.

Written as DNA, the CDR3 is TGCGCCAGCAGCTTGCAGGAAGTGAACACTGAAGCTTTCTTT. This sequence encodes CASSLQEVNTEAFF. The chain employs TRBV5-1 and TRBJ1-1; D not resolved. Germline V gene lookup returns CDR1 SGHRS and CDR2 YFSETQ. Trimming removed 1 base at V and 0 bases at J, with 7 bases between. The CDR3 is 14 amino acids.

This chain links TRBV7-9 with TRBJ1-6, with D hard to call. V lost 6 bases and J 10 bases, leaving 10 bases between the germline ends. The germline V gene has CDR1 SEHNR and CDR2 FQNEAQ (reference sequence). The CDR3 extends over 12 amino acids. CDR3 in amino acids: CASRHSDSPLHF. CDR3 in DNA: TGTGCCAGCAGACATAGCGACTCACCCCTCCACTTT. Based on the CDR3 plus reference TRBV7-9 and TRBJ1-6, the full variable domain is DTGVSQNPRHKITKRGQNVTFRCDPISEHNRLYWYRQTLGQGPEFLTYFQNEAQLEKSRLLSDRFSAERPKGSFSTLEIQRTEQGDSAMYLCASRHSDSPLHFGNGTRLTVT.

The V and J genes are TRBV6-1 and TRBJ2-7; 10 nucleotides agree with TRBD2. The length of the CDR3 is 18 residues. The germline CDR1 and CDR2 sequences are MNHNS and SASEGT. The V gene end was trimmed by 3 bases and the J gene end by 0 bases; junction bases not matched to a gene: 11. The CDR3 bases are TGTGCCAGCAGTGACCAGCGACCAAGCGGGAGGGGCTCCTACGAGCAGTACTTC. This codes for CASSDQRPSGRGSYEQYF.

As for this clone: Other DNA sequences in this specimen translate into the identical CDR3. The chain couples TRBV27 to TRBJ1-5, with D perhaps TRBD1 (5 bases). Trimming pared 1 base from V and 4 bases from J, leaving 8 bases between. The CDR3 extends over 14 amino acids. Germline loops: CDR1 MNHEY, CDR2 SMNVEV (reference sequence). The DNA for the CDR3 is TGTGCCAGCAGTTTATACCCAGGGAATCAGCCCCAGCATTTT. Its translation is CASSLYPGNQPQHF.

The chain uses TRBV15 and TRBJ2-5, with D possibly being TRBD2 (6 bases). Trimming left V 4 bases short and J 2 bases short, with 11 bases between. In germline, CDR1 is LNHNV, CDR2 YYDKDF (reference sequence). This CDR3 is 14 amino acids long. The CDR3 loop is CATSIPRGQETQYF. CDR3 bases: TGTGCCACCAGCATCCCCCGGGGGCAAGAGACCCAGTACTTC.

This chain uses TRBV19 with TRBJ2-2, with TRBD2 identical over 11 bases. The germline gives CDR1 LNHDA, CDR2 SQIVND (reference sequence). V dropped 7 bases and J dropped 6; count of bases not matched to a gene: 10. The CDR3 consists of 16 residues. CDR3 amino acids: CASKGLGLAVAGELFF. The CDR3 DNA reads TGTGCCAGTAAGGGGCTGGGACTAGCGGTCGCCGGGGAGCTGTTTTTT.

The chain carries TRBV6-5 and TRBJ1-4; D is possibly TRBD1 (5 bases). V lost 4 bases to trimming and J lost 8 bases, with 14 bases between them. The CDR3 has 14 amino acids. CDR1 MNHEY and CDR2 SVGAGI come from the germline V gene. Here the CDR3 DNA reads TGTGCCAGCAGTTTCCGACAGACATGGGAAAAACTGTTTTTT. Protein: CASSFRQTWEKLFF.

The CDR3 here is CASSLSLSRYEQYF. CDR3 in DNA: TGTGCCAGCAGCTTAAGTCTTTCTCGTTACGAGCAGTACTTC. V and J are TRBV7-9 and TRBJ2-7; D ambiguous. The CDR3 spans 14 residues. With 2 bases removed from V and 4 bases from J, the gap between germline ends came to 12 bases. Germline V CDR1 and CDR2: SEHNR, FQNEAQ (reference sequence).

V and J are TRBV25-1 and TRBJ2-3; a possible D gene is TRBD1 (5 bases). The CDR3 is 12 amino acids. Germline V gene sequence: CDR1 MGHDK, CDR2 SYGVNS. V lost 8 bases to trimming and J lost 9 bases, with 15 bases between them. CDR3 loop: CASAPRVGTQYF. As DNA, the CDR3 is TGTGCCAGCGCCCCCAGGGTAGGCACGCAGTATTTT. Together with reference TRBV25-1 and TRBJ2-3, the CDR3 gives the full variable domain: EADIYQTPRYLVIGTGKKITLECSQTMGHDKMYWYQQDPGMELHLIHYSYGVNSTEKGDLSSESTVSRIRTEHFPLTLESARPSHTSQYLCASAPRVGTQYFGPGTRLTVL.

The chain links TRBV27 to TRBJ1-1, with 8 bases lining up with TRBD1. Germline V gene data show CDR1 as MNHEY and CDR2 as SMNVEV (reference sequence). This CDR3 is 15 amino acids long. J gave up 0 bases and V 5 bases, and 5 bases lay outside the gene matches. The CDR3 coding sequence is TGTGCCAGCAGTCCAGGACAGGGCATGAACACTGAAGCTTTCTTT. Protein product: CASSPGQGMNTEAFF.

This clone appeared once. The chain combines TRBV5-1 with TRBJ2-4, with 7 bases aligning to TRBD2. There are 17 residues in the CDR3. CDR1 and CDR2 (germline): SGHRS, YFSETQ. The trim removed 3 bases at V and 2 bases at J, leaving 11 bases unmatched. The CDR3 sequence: CASSSHGSGNPKNIQYF. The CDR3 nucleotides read TGCGCCAGCAGCTCCCATGGGAGCGGGAACCCCAAAAACATTCAGTACTTC.

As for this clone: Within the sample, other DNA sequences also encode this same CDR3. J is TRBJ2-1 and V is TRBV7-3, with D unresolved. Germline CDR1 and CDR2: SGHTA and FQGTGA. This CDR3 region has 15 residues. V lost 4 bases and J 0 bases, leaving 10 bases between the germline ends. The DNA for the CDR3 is TGTGCCAGCAGCTCCTCACGTTCCTCCTACAATGAGCAGTTCTTC. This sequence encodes CASSSSRSSYNEQFF.

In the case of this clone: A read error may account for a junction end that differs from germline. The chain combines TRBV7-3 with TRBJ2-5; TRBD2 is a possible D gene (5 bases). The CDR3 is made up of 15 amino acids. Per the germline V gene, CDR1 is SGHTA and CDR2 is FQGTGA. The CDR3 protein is CASSPAPNPPAGSHF. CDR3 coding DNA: TGTGCCAGCAGCCCTGCCCCAAACCCACCCGCGGGTAGCCACTTC.

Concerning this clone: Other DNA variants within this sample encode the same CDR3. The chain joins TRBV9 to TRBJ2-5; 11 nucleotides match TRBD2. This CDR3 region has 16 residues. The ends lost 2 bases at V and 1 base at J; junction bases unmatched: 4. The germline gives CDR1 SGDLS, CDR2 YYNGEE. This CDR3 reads CASSVASGRTQETQYF. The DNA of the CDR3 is TGTGCCAGCAGCGTCGCTAGCGGGAGGACCCAAGAGACCCAGTACTTC.

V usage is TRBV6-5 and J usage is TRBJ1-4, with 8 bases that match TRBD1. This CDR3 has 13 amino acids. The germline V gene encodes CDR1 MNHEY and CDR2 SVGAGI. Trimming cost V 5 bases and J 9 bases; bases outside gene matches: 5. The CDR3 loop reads CASSGQGGKKLFF. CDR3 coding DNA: TGTGCCAGCAGTGGACAGGGAGGGAAAAAACTGTTTTTT.

Here the CDR3 reads CASSRTGSEETQYF. CDR3 coding DNA: TGTGCCAGCAGCAGAACAGGATCTGAAGAGACCCAGTACTTC. The chain links TRBV5-6 to TRBJ2-5, with D possibly matching TRBD1 (5 bases). This CDR3 has 14 residues. Deletions cut 4 bases from V and 3 bases from J, with 13 bases between. CDR1 is SGHDT and CDR2 is YYEEEE in the germline V gene.

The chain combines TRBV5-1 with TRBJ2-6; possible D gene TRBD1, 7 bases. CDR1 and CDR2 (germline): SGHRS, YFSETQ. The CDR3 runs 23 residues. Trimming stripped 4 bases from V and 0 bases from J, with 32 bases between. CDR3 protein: CASSQLKRVPGGQSFSGANVLTF. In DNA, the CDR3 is TGCGCCAGCAGCCAGCTCAAAAGAGTGCCCGGGGGACAGTCTTTCTCTGGGGCCAACGTCCTGACTTTC. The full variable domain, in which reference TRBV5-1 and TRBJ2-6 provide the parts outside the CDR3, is KAGVTQTPRYLIKTRGQQVTLSCSPISGHRSVSWYQQTPGQGLQFLFEYFSETQRNKGNFPGRFSGRQFSNSRSEMNVSTLELGDSALYLCASSQLKRVPGGQSFSGANVLTFGAGSRLTVL.

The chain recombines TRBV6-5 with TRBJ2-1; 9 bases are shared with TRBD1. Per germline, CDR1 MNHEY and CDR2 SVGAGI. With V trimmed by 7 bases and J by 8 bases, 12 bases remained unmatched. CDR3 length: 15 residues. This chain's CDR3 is CASIKTGGYRDEQFF. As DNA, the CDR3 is TGTGCCAGCATCAAAACAGGGGGCTATCGGGATGAGCAGTTCTTC.

The CDR3 spells CSVELGSDTQYF. The CDR3 coding sequence is TGCAGCGTTGAACTCGGGAGCGATACGCAGTATTTT. The chain links TRBV29-1 to TRBJ2-3, with D possibly being TRBD2 (6 bases). Trimming took 2 bases from V and 6 from J, leaving 9 bases between them. The CDR3 is 12 residues long. From germline, CDR1 is SQVTM and CDR2 ANQGSEA.

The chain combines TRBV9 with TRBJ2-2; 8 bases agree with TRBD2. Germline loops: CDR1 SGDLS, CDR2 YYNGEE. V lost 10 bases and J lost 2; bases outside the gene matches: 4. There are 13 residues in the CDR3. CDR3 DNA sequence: TGTGCCGGTAGCGGGGATAACACCGGGGAGCTGTTTTTT. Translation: CAGSGDNTGELFF.

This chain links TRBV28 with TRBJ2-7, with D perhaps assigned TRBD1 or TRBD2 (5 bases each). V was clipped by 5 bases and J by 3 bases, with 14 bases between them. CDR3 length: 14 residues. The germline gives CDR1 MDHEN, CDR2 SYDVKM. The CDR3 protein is CASSPGRLFYEQYF. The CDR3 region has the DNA TGTGCCAGCAGTCCAGGGAGACTCTTCTACGAGCAGTACTTC.

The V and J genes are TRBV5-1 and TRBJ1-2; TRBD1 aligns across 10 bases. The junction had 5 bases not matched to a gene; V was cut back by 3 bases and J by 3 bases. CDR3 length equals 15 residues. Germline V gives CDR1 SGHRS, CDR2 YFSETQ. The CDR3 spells CASSSRQGADYGYTF. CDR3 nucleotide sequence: TGCGCCAGCAGCTCCAGACAGGGGGCGGACTATGGCTACACCTTC.

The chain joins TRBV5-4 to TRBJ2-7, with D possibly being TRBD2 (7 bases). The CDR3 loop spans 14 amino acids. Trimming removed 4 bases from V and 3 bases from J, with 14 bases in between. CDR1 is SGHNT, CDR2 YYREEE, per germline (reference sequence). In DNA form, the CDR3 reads TGTGCCAGCAGCCACTGGGGGGGCCACTACGAGCAGTACTTC. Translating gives CASSHWGGHYEQYF.

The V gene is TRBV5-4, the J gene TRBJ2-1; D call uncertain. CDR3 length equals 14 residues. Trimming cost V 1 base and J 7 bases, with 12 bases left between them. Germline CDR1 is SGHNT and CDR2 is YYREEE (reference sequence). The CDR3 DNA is TGTGCCAGCAGCTTGATGGGGAATAAAAATGAGCAGTTCTTC. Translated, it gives CASSLMGNKNEQFF. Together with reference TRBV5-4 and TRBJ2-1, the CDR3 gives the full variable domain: ETGVTQSPTHLIKTRGQQVTLRCSSQSGHNTVSWYQQALGQGPQFIFQYYREEENGRGNFPPRFSGLQFPNYSSELNVNALELDDSALYLCASSLMGNKNEQFFGPGTRLTVL.

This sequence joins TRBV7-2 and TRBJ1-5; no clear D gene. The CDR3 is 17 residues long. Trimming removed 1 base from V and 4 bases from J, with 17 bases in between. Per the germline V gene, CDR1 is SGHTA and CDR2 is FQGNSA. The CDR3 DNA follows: TGTGCCAGCAGCTTAGTTACCCCAGCCCGCCCTAATCAGCCCCAGCATTTT. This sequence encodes CASSLVTPARPNQPQHF.

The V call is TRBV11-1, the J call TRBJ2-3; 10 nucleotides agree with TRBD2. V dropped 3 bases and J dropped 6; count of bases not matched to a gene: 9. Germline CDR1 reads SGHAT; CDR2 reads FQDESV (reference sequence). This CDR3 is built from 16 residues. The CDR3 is CASSFLKAGGGDTQYF. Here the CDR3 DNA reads TGTGCCAGCAGCTTTCTAAAAGCGGGAGGGGGCGATACGCAGTATTTT.

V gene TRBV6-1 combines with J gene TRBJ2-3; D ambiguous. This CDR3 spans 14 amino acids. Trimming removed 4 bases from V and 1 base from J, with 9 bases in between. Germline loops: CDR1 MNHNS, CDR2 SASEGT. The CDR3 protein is CASSARLGTDTQYF. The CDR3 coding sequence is TGTGCCAGCAGTGCGAGGCTGGGCACAGATACGCAGTATTTT.

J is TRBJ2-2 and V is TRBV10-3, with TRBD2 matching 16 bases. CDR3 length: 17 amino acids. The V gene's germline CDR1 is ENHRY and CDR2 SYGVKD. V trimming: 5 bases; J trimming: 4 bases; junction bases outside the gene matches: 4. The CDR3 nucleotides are TGTGCCATCAGTTTGGGACTAGCGGGAGGGGGCACCGGGGAGCTGTTTTTT. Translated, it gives CAISLGLAGGGTGELFF.

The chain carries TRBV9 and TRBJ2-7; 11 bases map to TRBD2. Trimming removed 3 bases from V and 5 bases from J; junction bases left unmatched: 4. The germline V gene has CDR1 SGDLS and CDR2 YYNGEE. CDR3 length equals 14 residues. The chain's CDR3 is CASSETSGIDEQYF. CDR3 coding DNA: TGTGCCAGCAGCGAGACTAGCGGGATCGACGAGCAGTACTTC.

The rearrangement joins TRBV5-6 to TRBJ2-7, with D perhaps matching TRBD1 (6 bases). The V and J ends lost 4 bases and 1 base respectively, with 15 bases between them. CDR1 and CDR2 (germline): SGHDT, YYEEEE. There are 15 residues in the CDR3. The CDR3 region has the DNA TGTGCCAGCAGCGCTCCCAGGGGAGTTTCCTACGAGCAGTACTTC. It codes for CASSAPRGVSYEQYF. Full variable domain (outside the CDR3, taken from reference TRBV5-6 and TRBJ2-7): DAGVTQSPTHLIKTRGQQVTLRCSPKSGHDTVSWYQQALGQGPQFIFQYYEEEERQRGNFPDRFSGHQFPNYSSELNVNALLLGDSALYLCASSAPRGVSYEQYFGPGTRLTVT.

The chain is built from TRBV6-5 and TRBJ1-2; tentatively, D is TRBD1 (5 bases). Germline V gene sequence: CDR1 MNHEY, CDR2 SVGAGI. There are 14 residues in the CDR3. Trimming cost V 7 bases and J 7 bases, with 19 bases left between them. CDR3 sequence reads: CASTNGAQGLGYTF. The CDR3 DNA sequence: TGTGCCAGCACCAACGGAGCCCAGGGCCTTGGCTACACCTTC.

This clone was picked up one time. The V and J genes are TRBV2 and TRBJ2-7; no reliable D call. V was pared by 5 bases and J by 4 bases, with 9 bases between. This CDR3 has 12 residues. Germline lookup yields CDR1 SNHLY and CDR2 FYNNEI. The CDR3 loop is CASSPFSYEQYF. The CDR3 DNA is TGTGCCAGCAGTCCTTTCTCTTACGAGCAGTACTTC.